This T cell receptor beta chain originates from a study of blood T cell repertoires in COVID-19. Assay: immunoSEQ multiplex PCR; the TCRdb copy retains only in-frame clones and omits some. The table records some 400,000 clones, 90% to 95% of them present only once. This CDR3 is 17 amino acids long. V lost 4 bases, J lost 4 bases, and 8 bases stayed unmatched. From germline, CDR1 is SGHDN and CDR2 FVKESK. V usage is TRBV14 and J usage is TRBJ2-2; 11 nucleotides match TRBD1. The sequence derives from a woman between 40 and 50 years old who had been exposed to COVID-19. The sample taken for sequencing was PBMCs or T cells enriched from blood (not recorded which). The CDR3 region is CASSRGPGQGVTGELFF. The CDR3, as DNA: TGTGCCAGCAGCCGCGGACCGGGACAGGGGGTCACCGGGGAGCTGTTTTTT.